The T cell receptor (beta chain) described here comes from a study of preoperative IRX-2 immunotherapy in early breast cancer. The CDR3 runs 13 residues. V lost 2 bases to trimming and J lost 6 bases, with 11 bases between them. CDR1 is MNHEY, CDR2 SMNVEV, per germline (reference sequence). Documented treatment: preoperative locoregional IRX-2 cytokine immunotherapy. Samples came from a phase Ib trial of preoperative locoregional IRX-2 cytokine immunotherapy. Clones were sequenced by immunoSEQ multiplex PCR, and TCRdb holds only the in-frame ones, with some missing. The sample includes around 62,000 clones, 94% seen only once; the top ten take roughly 1.8%.

This TCR was recovered from a human donor with breast cancer. The chain joins TRBV27 to TRBJ2-7, with D perhaps TRBD1 or TRBD2 (5 bases each). Collection of the sample occurred from a patient treated with IRX-2 immunotherapy. The CDR3 bases are TGTGCCAGCAGTTTAACCGAGGGGATCGAGCAGTACTTC. Encoded protein: CASSLTEGIEQYF.